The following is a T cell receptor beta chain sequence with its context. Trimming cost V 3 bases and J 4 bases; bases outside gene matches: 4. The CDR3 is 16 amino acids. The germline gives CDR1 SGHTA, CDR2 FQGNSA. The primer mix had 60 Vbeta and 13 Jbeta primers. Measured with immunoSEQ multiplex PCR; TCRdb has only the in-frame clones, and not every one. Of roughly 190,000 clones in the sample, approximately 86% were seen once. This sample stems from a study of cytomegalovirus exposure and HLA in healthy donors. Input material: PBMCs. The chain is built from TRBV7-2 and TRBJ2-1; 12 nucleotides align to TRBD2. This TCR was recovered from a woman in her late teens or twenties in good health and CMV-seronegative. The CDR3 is CASSLLAGGSYNEQFF. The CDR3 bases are TGTGCCAGCAGCTTGCTAGCGGGAGGGTCTTACAATGAGCAGTTCTTC.